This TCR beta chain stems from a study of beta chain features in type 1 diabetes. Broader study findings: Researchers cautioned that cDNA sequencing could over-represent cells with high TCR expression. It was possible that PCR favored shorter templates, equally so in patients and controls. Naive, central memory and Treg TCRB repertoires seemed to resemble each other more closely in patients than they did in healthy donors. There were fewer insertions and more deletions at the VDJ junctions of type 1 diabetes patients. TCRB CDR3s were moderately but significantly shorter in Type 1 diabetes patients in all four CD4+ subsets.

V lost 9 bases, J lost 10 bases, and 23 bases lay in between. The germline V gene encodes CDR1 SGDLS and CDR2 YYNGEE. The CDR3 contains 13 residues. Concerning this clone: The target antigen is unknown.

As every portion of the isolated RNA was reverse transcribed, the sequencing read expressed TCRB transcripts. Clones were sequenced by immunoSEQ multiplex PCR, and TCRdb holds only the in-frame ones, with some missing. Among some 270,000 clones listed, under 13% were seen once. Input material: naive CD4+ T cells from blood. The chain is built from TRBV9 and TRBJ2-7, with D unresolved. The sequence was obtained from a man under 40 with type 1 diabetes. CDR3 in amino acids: CATEERSCTIQYF. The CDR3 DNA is TGTGCCACCGAGGAGAGGAGTTGTACGATACAGTACTTC.